This TCR beta chain was captured by sequencing in a study of blood T cell repertoires in COVID-19. Across the whole study: PBMCs, B-cell-depleted T cells, or T cells were the source of the cDNA or gDNA that made up the material.

Individuals aged about 18 to 89 years were recruited from 24 US areas. Someone with COVID-19 had been met by exposed participants within 2 weeks before study entry. The CDR3 has 14 amino acids. CDR1 MRHNA and CDR2 SNTAGT come from the germline V gene. V was pared by 9 bases and J by 8 bases, with 19 bases between. In the original analysis: Reference gene primer amplification gave estimated nucleated cell counts. Clones were read by immunoSEQ multiplex PCR, and TCRdb kept only the in-frame ones, dropping some. V, J and clone size are those of that table, while D and trimming were read from the DNA. The sample yields about 370,000 clones, approximately 91% seen once.

Sequencing used PBMCs or T cells enriched from blood (not recorded which). The rearrangement uses TRBV6-4 and TRBJ1-4; no firm D call. The receptor's source is a woman aged 40 to 55 who had been exposed to COVID-19. Here the CDR3 reads CASIAVGVWEKLFF. DNA for the CDR3: TGTGCCAGTATAGCGGTCGGGGTCTGGGAAAAACTGTTTTTT.